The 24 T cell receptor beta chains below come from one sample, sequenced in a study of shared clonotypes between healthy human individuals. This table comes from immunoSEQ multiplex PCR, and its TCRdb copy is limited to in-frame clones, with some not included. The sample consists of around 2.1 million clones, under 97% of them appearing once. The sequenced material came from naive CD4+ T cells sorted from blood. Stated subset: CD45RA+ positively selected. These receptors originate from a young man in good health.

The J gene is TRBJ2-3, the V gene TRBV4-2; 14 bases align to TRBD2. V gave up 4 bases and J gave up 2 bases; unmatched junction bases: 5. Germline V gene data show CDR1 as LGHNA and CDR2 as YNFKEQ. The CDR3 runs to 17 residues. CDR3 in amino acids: CASSPRTSGGNTDTQYF. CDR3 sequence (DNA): TGTGCCAGCAGCCCCCGGACTAGCGGGGGGAACACAGATACGCAGTATTTT.

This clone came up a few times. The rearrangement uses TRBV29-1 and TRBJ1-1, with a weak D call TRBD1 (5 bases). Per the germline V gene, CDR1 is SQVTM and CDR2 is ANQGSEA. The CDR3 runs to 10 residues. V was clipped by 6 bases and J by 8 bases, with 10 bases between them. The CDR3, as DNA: TGCAGCGTCGAGGGGATCGAAGCTTTCTTT. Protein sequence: CSVEGIEAFF.

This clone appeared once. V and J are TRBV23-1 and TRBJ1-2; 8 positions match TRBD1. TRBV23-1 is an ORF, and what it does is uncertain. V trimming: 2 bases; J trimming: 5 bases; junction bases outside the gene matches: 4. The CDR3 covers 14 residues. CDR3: CASSQGQGGYGYTF. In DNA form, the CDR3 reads TGCGCCAGCAGTCAAGGACAGGGCGGGTATGGCTACACCTTC.

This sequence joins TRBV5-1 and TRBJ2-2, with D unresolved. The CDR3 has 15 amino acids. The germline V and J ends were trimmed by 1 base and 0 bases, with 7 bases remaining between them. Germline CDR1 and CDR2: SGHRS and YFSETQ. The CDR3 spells CASSLTLANTGELFF. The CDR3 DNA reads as TGCGCCAGCAGCTTGACGTTAGCGAACACCGGGGAGCTGTTTTTT.

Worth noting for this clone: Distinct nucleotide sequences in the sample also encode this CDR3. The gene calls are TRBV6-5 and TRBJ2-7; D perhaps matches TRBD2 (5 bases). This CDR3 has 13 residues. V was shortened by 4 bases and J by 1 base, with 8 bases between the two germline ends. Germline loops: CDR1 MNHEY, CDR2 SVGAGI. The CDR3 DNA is TGTGCCAGCAGTTCTCCGGGATCCTACGAGCAGTACTTC. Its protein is CASSSPGSYEQYF.

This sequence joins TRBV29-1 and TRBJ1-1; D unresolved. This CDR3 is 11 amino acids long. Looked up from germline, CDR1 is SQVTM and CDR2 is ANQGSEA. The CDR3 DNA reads TGCGTTGGACTGATGAACACTGAAGCTTTCTTT. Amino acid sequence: CVGLMNTEAFF.

The DNA for the CDR3 is TGCGCCAGCAGGGAACAGGGGAGCGCCGGGGAGCTGTTTTTT. Translating it yields CASREQGSAGELFF. The chain employs TRBV5-1 and TRBJ2-2; 7 positions agree with TRBD1. V shed 5 bases, J shed 6 bases, and the junction held 7 bases outside the gene matches. The CDR3 extends over 14 amino acids. CDR1 and CDR2 from the germline V gene are SGHRS and YFSETQ.

The CDR3 sequence is CASILRAQETQYF. The CDR3, as DNA: TGTGCCAGCATCTTGCGGGCACAAGAGACCCAGTACTTC. The chain couples TRBV6-1 to TRBJ2-5, with D perhaps matching TRBD2 (5 bases). Trimming shortened V by 7 bases and J by 2 bases, and 11 bases separated the two germline ends. Looked up from germline, CDR1 is MNHNS and CDR2 is SASEGT. CDR3 length equals 13 residues.

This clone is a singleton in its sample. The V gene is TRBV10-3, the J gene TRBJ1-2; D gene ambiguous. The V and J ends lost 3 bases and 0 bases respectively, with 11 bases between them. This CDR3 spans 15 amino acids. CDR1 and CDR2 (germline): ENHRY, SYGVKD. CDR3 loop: CAISDPRRTNYGYTF. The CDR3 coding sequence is TGTGCCATCAGTGACCCGAGACGTACTAACTATGGCTACACCTTC.

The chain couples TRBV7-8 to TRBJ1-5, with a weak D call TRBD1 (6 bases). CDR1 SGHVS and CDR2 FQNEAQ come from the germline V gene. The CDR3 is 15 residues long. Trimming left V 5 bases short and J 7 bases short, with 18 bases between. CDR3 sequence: CASSQGGGPVQPQHF. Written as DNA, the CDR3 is TGTGCCAGCAGCCAAGGAGGGGGGCCGGTCCAGCCCCAGCATTTT.

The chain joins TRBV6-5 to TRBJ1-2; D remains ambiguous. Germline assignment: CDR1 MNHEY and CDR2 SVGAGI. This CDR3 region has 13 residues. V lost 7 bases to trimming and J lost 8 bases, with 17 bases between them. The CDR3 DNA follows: TGTGCCAGCACCTCCTGGCCAGACGTGGGCTACACCTTC. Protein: CASTSWPDVGYTF.

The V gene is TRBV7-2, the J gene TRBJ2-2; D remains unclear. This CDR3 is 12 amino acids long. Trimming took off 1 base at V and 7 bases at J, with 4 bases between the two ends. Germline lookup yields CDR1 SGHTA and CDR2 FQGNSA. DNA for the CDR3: TGTGCCAGCAGCTTAGAGCTCGGGGAGCTGTTTTTT. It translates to CASSLELGELFF.

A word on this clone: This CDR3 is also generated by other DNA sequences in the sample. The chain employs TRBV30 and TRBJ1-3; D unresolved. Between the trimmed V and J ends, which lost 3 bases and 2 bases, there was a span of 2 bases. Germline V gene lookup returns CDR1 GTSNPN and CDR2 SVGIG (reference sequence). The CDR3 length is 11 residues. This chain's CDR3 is CAWSPGNTIYF. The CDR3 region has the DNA TGTGCCTGGAGCCCTGGAAACACCATATATTTT. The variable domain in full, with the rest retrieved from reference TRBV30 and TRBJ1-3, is SQTIHQWPATLVQPVGSPLSLECTVEGTSNPNLYWYRQAAGRGLQLLFYSVGIGQISSEVPQNLSASRPQDRQFILSSKKLLLSDSGFYLCAWSPGNTIYFGEGSWLTVV.

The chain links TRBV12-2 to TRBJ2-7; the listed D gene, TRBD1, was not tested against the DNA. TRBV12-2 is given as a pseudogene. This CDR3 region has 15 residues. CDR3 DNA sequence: TGTGCAAGTCGCTTAATCTTAGGCAGGGGCTACGAGCAGTACTTC. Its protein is CASRLILGRGYEQYF.

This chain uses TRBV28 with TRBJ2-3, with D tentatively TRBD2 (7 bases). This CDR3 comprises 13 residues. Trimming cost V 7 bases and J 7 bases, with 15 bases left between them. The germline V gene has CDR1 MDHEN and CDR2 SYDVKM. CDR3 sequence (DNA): TGTGCCAGCAACAAACGGGGGGCACATACGCAGTATTTT. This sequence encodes CASNKRGAHTQYF.

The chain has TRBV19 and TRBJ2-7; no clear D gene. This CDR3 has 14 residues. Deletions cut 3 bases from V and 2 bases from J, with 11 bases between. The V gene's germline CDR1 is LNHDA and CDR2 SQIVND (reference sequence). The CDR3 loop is CASSIFAGPYEQYF. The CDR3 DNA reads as TGTGCCAGTAGTATTTTTGCAGGCCCCTACGAGCAGTACTTC.

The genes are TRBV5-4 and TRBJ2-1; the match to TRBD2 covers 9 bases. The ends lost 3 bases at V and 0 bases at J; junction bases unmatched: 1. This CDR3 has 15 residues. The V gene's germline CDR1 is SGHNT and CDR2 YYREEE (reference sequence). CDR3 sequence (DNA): TGTGCCAGCAGCTCTAGCGGGGCCTCCTACAATGAGCAGTTCTTC. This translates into CASSSSGASYNEQFF.

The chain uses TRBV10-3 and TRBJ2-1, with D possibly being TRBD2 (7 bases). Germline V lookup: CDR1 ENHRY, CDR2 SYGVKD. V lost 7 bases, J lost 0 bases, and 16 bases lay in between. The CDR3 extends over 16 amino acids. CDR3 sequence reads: CAINGGPGSSYNEQFF. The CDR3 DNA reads TGTGCCATCAACGGGGGGCCGGGTAGCTCCTACAATGAGCAGTTCTTC.

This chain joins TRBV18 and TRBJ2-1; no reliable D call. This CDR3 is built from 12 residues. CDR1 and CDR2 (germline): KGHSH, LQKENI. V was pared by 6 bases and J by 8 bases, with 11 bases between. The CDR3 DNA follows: TGTGCCAGCTCTCTCATTCCCCATGAGCAGTTCTTC. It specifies CASSLIPHEQFF.

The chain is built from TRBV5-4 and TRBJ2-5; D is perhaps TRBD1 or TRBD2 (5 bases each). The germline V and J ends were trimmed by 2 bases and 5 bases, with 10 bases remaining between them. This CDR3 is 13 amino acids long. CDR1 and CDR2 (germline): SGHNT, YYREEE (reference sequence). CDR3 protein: CASSFGGLETQYF. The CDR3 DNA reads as TGTGCCAGCAGCTTTGGGGGTTTGGAGACCCAGTACTTC.

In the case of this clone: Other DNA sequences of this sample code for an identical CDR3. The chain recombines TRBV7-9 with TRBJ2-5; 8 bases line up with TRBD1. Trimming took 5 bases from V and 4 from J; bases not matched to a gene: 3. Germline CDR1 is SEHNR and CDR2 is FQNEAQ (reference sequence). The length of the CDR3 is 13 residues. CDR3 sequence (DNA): TGTGCCAGCAGCCTACAGGGGGTAGAGACCCAGTACTTC. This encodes CASSLQGVETQYF. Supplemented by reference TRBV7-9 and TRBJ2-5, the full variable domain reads DTGVSQNPRHKITKRGQNVTFRCDPISEHNRLYWYRQTLGQGPEFLTYFQNEAQLEKSRLLSDRFSAERPKGSFSTLEIQRTEQGDSAMYLCASSLQGVETQYFGPGTRLLVL.

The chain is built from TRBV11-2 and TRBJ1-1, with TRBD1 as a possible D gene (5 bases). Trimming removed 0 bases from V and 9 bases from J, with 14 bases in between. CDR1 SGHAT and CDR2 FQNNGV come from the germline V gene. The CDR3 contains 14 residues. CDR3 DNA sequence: TGTGCCAGCAGCTTAGATCAGGGAAACTCCAAAGCTTTCTTT. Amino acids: CASSLDQGNSKAFF. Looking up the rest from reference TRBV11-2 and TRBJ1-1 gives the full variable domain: EAGVAQSPRYKIIEKRQSVAFWCNPISGHATLYWYQQILGQGPKLLIQFQNNGVVDDSQLPKDRFSAERLKGVDSTLKIQPAKLEDSAVYLCASSLDQGNSKAFFGQGTRLTVV.

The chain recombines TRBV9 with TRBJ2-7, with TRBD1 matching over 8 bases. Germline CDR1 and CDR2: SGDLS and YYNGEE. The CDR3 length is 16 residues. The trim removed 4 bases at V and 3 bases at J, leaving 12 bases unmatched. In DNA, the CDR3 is TGTGCCAGCAGCCCGAGGGGGGACAGGTCTAGCTACGAGCAGTACTTC. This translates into CASSPRGDRSSYEQYF.

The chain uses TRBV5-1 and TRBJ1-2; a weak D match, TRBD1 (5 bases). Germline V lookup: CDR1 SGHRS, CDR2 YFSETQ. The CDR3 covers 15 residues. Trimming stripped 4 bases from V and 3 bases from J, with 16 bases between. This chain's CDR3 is CASSRDRSTHYGYTF. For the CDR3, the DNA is TGCGCCAGCAGCCGGGACCGGTCGACTCACTATGGCTACACCTTC.